Each of the 7 T cell receptor beta chains below was sequenced from the same sample in a study of tumor and adjacent non-tumor tissue in lung cancer. A modified ARM-PCR protocol with three rounds of nested PCR amplified TCRbeta. TCRdb redid the calling of the multiplex PCR reads with MiXCR, one entry per CDR3 protein. This sample has around 120,000 distinct CDR3 sequences, with 66% found just once. No cell sorting was done before RNA was extracted from the tissue. Sequenced input: lung tumor tissue. These receptors came from a man aged 30 to 39 with non-small cell lung cancer.

This clonotype was seen at least ten times. The chain uses TRBV20-1 and TRBJ1-1; D remains ambiguous. Germline-derived CDR1 and CDR2 are DFQATT and SNEGSKA (reference sequence). V dropped 2 bases and J dropped 1 base, with 8 bases sitting between them. The CDR3 is made up of 13 amino acids. The chain's CDR3 is CSARFGRNTEAFF. The CDR3 DNA follows: TGCAGTGCTAGATTCGGCCGGAACACTGAAGCTTTCTTT.

This clonotype turned up a few times. A clone one base away is much larger, so this may be a read error. V gene TRBV11-2 combines with J gene TRBJ2-2; 13 bases agree with TRBD2. Germline V lookup: CDR1 SGHAT, CDR2 FQNNGV. The CDR3 runs to 15 residues. V lost 7 bases, J lost 5 bases, and 4 bases stayed unmatched. The CDR3 region has the DNA TGTGCCAGCACCCTGGGACTAGCGGGAACCGGGGAGCTGTTTTTT. Residues: CASTLGLAGTGELFF.

This clonotype has only a few counts. The junction departs from germline at one end; a sequencing error may be responsible. The chain couples TRBV6-5 to TRBJ1-3, with D perhaps matching TRBD1 (5 bases). Looked up from germline, CDR1 is MNHEY and CDR2 is SVGAGI. CDR3 length: 14 amino acids. The CDR3: CASRETDSGNTTYF. CDR3 bases: TGTGCCAGCAGGGAGACAGACTCTGGAAACACCACATATTTT.

Concerning this clonotype: A read error may be the cause here, since a much bigger clone is one base away. This chain connects TRBV24-1 to TRBJ2-3; possibly TRBD2 for D (7 bases). The V gene's germline CDR1 is KGHDR and CDR2 SFDVKD. This CDR3 has 14 residues. CDR3 sequence: CATGEGRGTDTQYF. CDR3 nucleotides: TGTGCCACCGGTGAAGGGAGGGGGACAGATACGCAGTATTTT.

Concerning this clonotype itself: A clone one base away is much larger, so this may be a read error. The chain links TRBV6-5 to TRBJ1-6; tentatively, D is TRBD1 (5 bases). CDR3 length: 15 amino acids. Germline V gene sequence: CDR1 MNHEY, CDR2 SVGAGI. CDR3 nucleotide sequence: TGTGCCAGCATGTACGGGACGGTGGATAATTCACACCTCCACTTT. Translated: CASMYGTVDNSHLHF.

A remark on this clonotype: An end of the junction does not agree with germline; a read error may underlie this. The rearrangement joins TRBV20-1 to TRBJ2-2; a weak D match, TRBD1 (8 bases). The CDR3 loop spans 15 amino acids. Germline V gene data show CDR1 as DFQATT and CDR2 as SNEGSKA (reference sequence). CDR3 sequence (DNA): TGCAGTGCAGTGAAGCAGGGGGCGAACAGCGGGGAGCTGCTTTTT. It encodes CSAVKQGANSGELLF.

This clonotype was recorded at least ten times. This sequence joins TRBV7-8 and TRBJ2-1, with 9 bases aligning to TRBD1. The CDR3 totals 16 residues. The V and J ends lost 7 bases and 8 bases, in that order; junction bases with no gene match: 15. Germline CDR1 and CDR2: SGHVS and FQNEAQ. CDR3 sequence: CASTPGGTGINDEQFF. CDR3 bases: TGTGCCAGCACCCCAGGGGGGACAGGGATAAACGATGAGCAGTTCTTC. The variable domain in full, with the rest retrieved from reference TRBV7-8 and TRBJ2-1, is GAGVSQSPRYKVAKRGQDVALRCDPISGHVSLFWYQQALGQGPEFLTYFQNEAQLDKSGLPSDRFFAERPEGSVSTLKIQRTQQEDSAVYLCASTPGGTGINDEQFFGPGTRLTVL.